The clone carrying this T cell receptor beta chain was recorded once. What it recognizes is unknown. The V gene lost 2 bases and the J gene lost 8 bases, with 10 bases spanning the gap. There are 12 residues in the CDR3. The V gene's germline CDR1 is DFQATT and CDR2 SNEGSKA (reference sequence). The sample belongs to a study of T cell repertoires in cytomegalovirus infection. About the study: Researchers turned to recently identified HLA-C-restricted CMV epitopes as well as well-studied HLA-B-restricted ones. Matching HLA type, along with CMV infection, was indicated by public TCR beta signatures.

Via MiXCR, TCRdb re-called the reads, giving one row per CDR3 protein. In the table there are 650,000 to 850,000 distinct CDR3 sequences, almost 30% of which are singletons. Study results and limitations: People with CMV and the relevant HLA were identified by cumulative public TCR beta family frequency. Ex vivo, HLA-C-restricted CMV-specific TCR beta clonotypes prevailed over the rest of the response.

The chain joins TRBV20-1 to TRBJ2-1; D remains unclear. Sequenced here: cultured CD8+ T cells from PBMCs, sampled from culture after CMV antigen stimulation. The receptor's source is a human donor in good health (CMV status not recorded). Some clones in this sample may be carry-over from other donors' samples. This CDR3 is CSARITLHEQFF. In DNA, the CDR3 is TGCAGTGCTAGAATAACCCTCCATGAGCAGTTCTTC.